This T cell receptor (beta chain) came from a study of T cells in Graves' hyperthyroidism and ophthalmopathy. Turning to the study itself: Peripheral blood specimens were obtained at initial diagnosis, prior to any treatment. Study observations and caveats: Most thyroid clonotypes expanded above 0.001 were also detected in blood.

The study excluded patients with uncontrolled infection, other autoimmune disease, pregnancy or lactation. Diagnostic assessment was based on clinical symptoms, serum thyroxine and TRAb, thyroid ultrasound and orbital computed tomography. This clonotype was seen many times. Its antigen is still unknown. Germline CDR1 and CDR2: DFQATT and SNEGSKA (reference sequence). The V gene lost 1 base and the J gene lost 4 bases, with 12 bases spanning the gap. The CDR3 covers 14 residues. Template material for amplifying TCR beta CDR3 regions consisted of RNA transcripts. With the HTBI primer set, the TCR CDR3 went through a first round of RT-PCR. TCRdb passed the multiplex PCR reads through MiXCR, listing each CDR3 protein once. The sample comprises hundreds of thousands of distinct CDR3 sequences, around 13% of which are singletons, and more than 8.5% rests with the top ten.

This TCR derives from a woman aged 18-35 years with Graves' hyperthyroidism. The rearrangement uses TRBV20-1 and TRBJ2-3; D unresolved. The sample was blood. The CDR3 here is CSARVGSGADTQYF. CDR3 nucleotides: TGCAGTGCTAGAGTCGGGTCTGGTGCAGATACGCAGTATTTT.